Each of the 17 T cell receptor beta chains below was sequenced from the same sample in a study of T-cell memory formation after mild COVID-19. TCRdb called the 5' RACE reads again in MiXCR, with one record for every CDR3 protein. Seen here are approximately 450,000 distinct CDR3 sequences, 15% to 20% observed once, and the top ten hold approximately 13%. The material sequenced was PBMCs or a T cell subset sorted from them (not recorded which). All receptors come from an adult woman who had mild COVID-19 (a few samples of this study predate the infection). Cell type and time point are not known.

In DNA, the CDR3 is TGTGCCAGCAGCTTGAGAACAGGGGGGGGGACCCAGTACTTC. Translating gives CASSLRTGGGTQYF. The V gene is TRBV5-5, the J gene TRBJ2-5; possibly TRBD1 for D (8 bases). The CDR3 has 14 amino acids. Trimming removed 1 base from V and 7 bases from J, with 14 bases in between. Germline values: CDR1 SGHKS, CDR2 YYEKEE (reference sequence). Full variable domain (outside the CDR3, taken from reference TRBV5-5 and TRBJ2-5): DAGVTQSPTHLIKTRGQQVTLRCSPISGHKSVSWYQQVLGQGPQFIFQYYEKEERGRGNFPDRFSARQFPNYSSELNVNALLLGDSALYLCASSLRTGGGTQYFGPGTRLLVL.

This clonotype was observed a handful of times. The chain combines TRBV6-1 with TRBJ1-5, with D possibly being TRBD1 (6 bases). Germline CDR1 is MNHNS and CDR2 is SASEGT. The CDR3 runs 13 residues. V was clipped by 4 bases and J by 9 bases, with 13 bases between them. The CDR3 sequence is CASSAVTGPPQHF. CDR3 nucleotides: TGTGCCAGCAGTGCGGTAACAGGGCCGCCCCAGCATTTT.

The chain employs TRBV20-1 and TRBJ1-6; possibly TRBD1 for D (5 bases). There are 15 residues in the CDR3. Trimming took 5 bases from V and 4 from J, leaving 15 bases between them. Per the germline V gene, CDR1 is DFQATT and CDR2 is SNEGSKA (reference sequence). The DNA for the CDR3 is TGCAGTGCTCGTCCGGGGGGAAGTTATAATTCACCCCTCCACTTT. Its translation: CSARPGGSYNSPLHF.

There are a few counts of this clonotype. V is TRBV7-6 and J is TRBJ2-7; D is perhaps TRBD2 (6 bases). Germline V gives CDR1 SGHVS, CDR2 FNYEAQ. This CDR3 region has 14 residues. V lost 5 bases to trimming and J lost 4 bases, with 15 bases between them. The CDR3 DNA follows: TGTGCCAGCAGCCCAAGCGGGCTGGCGTACGAGCAGTACTTC. Its translation: CASSPSGLAYEQYF.

This rearrangement joins TRBV9 to TRBJ1-6, with a weak D call TRBD1 (6 bases). The CDR3 totals 14 residues. The V end lost 2 bases, the J end lost 6 bases, and 9 bases lay between the germline ends. Germline V CDR1 and CDR2: SGDLS, YYNGEE. Here the CDR3 DNA reads TGTGCCAGCAGCGTTGGACAGACTAATTCACCCCTCCACTTT. Translating gives CASSVGQTNSPLHF.

This clonotype was detected a few times. The chain joins TRBV7-2 to TRBJ2-1, with TRBD1 as a possible D gene (6 bases). Germline lookup yields CDR1 SGHTA and CDR2 FQGNSA. This CDR3 contains 15 residues. Trimming removed 2 bases from V and 8 bases from J, with 16 bases in between. In nucleotides, the CDR3 is TGTGCCAGCAGCTTACGGGACACCGGAGGCGATGAGCAGTTCTTC. It translates to CASSLRDTGGDEQFF.

The chain links TRBV24-1 to TRBJ1-1; D perhaps matches TRBD1 (6 bases). Germline assignment: CDR1 KGHDR and CDR2 SFDVKD. The CDR3 runs 16 residues. Trimming took off 5 bases at V and 5 bases at J, with 20 bases between the two ends. The CDR3, as DNA: TGTGCCACCAGTGCTGCGGGAGTGGGGGCTTTGACTGAAGCTTTCTTT. It encodes CATSAAGVGALTEAFF.

This chain uses TRBV10-3 with TRBJ2-7; 8 bases match TRBD1. Germline trimming cut 4 bases from V and 4 bases from J; bases unmatched to any gene: 9. The CDR3 contains 15 residues. Germline assignment: CDR1 ENHRY and CDR2 SYGVKD. As DNA, the CDR3 is TGTGCCATCAGTGGGACTGAGACAGGGGCATACGAGCAGTACTTC. The encoded protein is CAISGTETGAYEQYF.

The chain uses TRBV19 and TRBJ1-1; 7 nucleotides align to TRBD1. V lost 6 bases and J lost 6; bases outside the gene matches: 16. The germline CDR1 and CDR2 sequences are LNHDA and SQIVND (reference sequence). The CDR3 loop spans 16 amino acids. This chain's CDR3 is CASRPLTGERFSEAFF. The CDR3 nucleotides are TGTGCCAGTAGACCCCTCACAGGGGAGCGGTTTTCTGAAGCTTTCTTT.

This chain links TRBV4-3 with TRBJ2-7, with TRBD2 matching over 8 bases. V trimming: 1 base; J trimming: 3 bases; junction bases outside the gene matches: 14. Looked up from germline, CDR1 is LGHNA and CDR2 is YSLEER. The CDR3 runs 18 residues. The CDR3 sequence is CASSQAHSGTRYIYEQYF. The DNA for the CDR3 is TGCGCCAGCAGCCAAGCCCACTCCGGGACTAGATATATCTACGAGCAGTACTTC.

This clonotype was detected many times. The chain employs TRBV21-1 and TRBJ2-7; the table names TRBD2, a call not compared with the DNA. TRBV21-1 is recorded as a pseudogene. The CDR3 length is 12 residues. CDR3 coding DNA: TGTGCCAGCTGCCGGGCCGCCTACGAGCAGTACTTC. Amino acids: CASCRAAYEQYF.

The V call is TRBV4-3, the J call TRBJ1-6, with D possibly TRBD1 on 5 matching bases. Looked up from germline, CDR1 is LGHNA and CDR2 is YSLEER. The CDR3 is 18 amino acids. V gave up 4 bases and J gave up 6 bases, with 22 bases separating them. CDR3: CASSPAGARRGLNSPLHF. DNA of the CDR3: TGCGCCAGCAGCCCCGCTGGCGCACGGAGGGGCCTTAATTCACCCCTCCACTTT.

This clonotype was recorded a few times. The rearrangement joins TRBV30 to TRBJ2-1, with a tentative D call TRBD2 (5 bases). Germline CDR1 and CDR2: GTSNPN and SVGIG (reference sequence). V was cut by 3 bases and J by 0 bases, with 9 bases left in between. The CDR3 contains 14 residues. This CDR3 is CAWRAGSSYNEQFF. For the CDR3, the DNA is TGTGCCTGGAGGGCGGGCAGCTCCTACAATGAGCAGTTCTTC.

The rearrangement links TRBV5-1 to TRBJ2-1; no firm D call. This CDR3 is built from 14 residues. V was shortened by 1 base and J by 7 bases, with 12 bases between the two germline ends. Germline V gene lookup returns CDR1 SGHRS and CDR2 YFSETQ. The CDR3 DNA reads as TGCGCCAGCAGCTTGAATAGCAGGAATAATGAGCAGTTCTTC. As protein: CASSLNSRNNEQFF.

The rearrangement links TRBV9 to TRBJ1-1, with D tentatively TRBD1 (5 bases). This CDR3 has 15 residues. V lost 0 bases and J 3 bases, leaving 12 bases between the germline ends. Germline loops: CDR1 SGDLS, CDR2 YYNGEE. CDR3 DNA sequence: TGTGCCAGCAGCGTAGGAGGAGGGGTGGACACTGAAGCTTTCTTT. Translating it yields CASSVGGGVDTEAFF.

This rearrangement joins TRBV20-1 to TRBJ1-1; tentative D call: TRBD1 (6 bases). The CDR3 sequence is 18 residues long. CDR1 is DFQATT and CDR2 is SNEGSKA in the germline V gene (reference sequence). V lost 0 bases and J 3 bases, leaving 23 bases between the germline ends. The CDR3 DNA reads TGCAGTGCTAGAGAGGAAGAGAAGAGTCGGGGGCCGTACACTGAAGCTTTCTTT. Translation: CSAREEEKSRGPYTEAFF.

The chain employs TRBV11-2 and TRBJ1-1; 7 bases map to TRBD1. With V trimmed by 5 bases and J by 4 bases, 7 bases remained unmatched. CDR1 is SGHAT, CDR2 FQNNGV, per germline. The CDR3 is 14 amino acids. The CDR3 reads CASSTRQGGTEAFF. Written as DNA, the CDR3 is TGTGCCAGCAGCACGAGACAGGGCGGCACTGAAGCTTTCTTT.